The clone carrying this T cell receptor (beta chain) appeared a single time. Losses at the gene ends were 6 bases for V and 8 bases for J; bases not matched to a gene: 5. Germline-derived CDR1 and CDR2 are MGHDK and SYGVNS. The CDR3 is made up of 13 amino acids. The method was immunoSEQ multiplex PCR; TCRdb's version includes in-frame clones alone and lacks a portion of them. The sample shows about 180,000 clones, approximately 78% of them seen only once. These data are taken from a study of blood T cell repertoires in COVID-19. Sequencing was carried out using peripheral blood. This TCR came from a woman of 80 years or more with COVID-19, enrolled during active disease. The genes are TRBV25-1 and TRBJ2-1; 9 bases are a match to TRBD2. CDR3 residues: CASRSGGRYEQFF. The CDR3 DNA is TGTGCCAGCAGGAGCGGGGGGAGGTATGAGCAGTTCTTC.